The 19 T cell receptor beta chains presented below share a single source sample, sequenced in a study of blood T cell repertoires in COVID-19. Method: immunoSEQ multiplex PCR; TCRdb's copy keeps in-frame clones and lacks some. The sample has about 200,000 clones; roughly 88% are singletons. Sequencing was carried out using PBMCs or T cells enriched from blood (not recorded which). These receptor sequences come from a man aged 40-49 years with acute COVID-19.

This chain joins TRBV30 and TRBJ2-7; 11 nucleotides align to TRBD2. The CDR3 is 15 amino acids. Germline-derived CDR1 and CDR2 are GTSNPN and SVGIG (reference sequence). After removal of 3 bases from V and 12 bases from J, the junction contained 16 bases not matched to a gene. The CDR3 coding sequence is TGTGCCTGGAGCCAAAGGGGTCTAGCGGGAGGACGTTCGTACTTC. Its protein is CAWSQRGLAGGRSYF.

The genes are TRBV7-3 and TRBJ2-7; 10 bases line up with TRBD2. Germline values: CDR1 SGHTA, CDR2 FQGTGA. The V gene end was trimmed by 5 bases and the J gene end by 5 bases; junction bases not matched to a gene: 3. CDR3 length: 13 residues. CDR3 sequence reads: CASSPSGSNEQYF. The CDR3 region has the DNA TGTGCCAGCAGCCCTAGCGGGAGCAACGAGCAGTACTTC.

The V call is TRBV4-1, the J call TRBJ2-2; 10 nucleotides align to TRBD2. Germline V lookup: CDR1 MGHRA, CDR2 YSYEKL. This CDR3 spans 17 amino acids. Unmatched junction bases numbered 11, after V lost 5 bases and J lost 5 bases. CDR3 coding DNA: TGCGCCAGCAGCTCCCCTAGCGGGAGAACGTGGACCGGGGAGCTGTTTTTT. Residues: CASSSPSGRTWTGELFF.

The CDR3 spells CASSFQGSVYQPQHF. CDR3 bases: TGTGCCAGCAGTTTCCAGGGAAGTGTCTATCAGCCCCAGCATTTT. The rearrangement uses TRBV28 and TRBJ1-5, with D perhaps matching TRBD1 (5 bases). V was clipped by 3 bases and J by 5 bases, with 14 bases between them. In germline, CDR1 is MDHEN, CDR2 SYDVKM. The CDR3 has 15 amino acids.

The gene calls are TRBV4-3 and TRBJ2-5; 10 bases match TRBD2. This CDR3 spans 17 amino acids. The V and J ends lost 0 bases and 5 bases, in that order; junction bases with no gene match: 9. In germline, CDR1 is LGHNA, CDR2 YSLEER. The CDR3 coding sequence is TGCGCCAGCAGCCAAGAAGAAGTAGCGGGAGGTGGGGAGACCCAGTACTTC. This codes for CASSQEEVAGGGETQYF.

This clone came up a few times. The chain employs TRBV19 and TRBJ1-4; unclear D gene. Germline V lookup: CDR1 LNHDA, CDR2 SQIVND (reference sequence). V was cut by 8 bases and J by 7 bases, with 8 bases left in between. The CDR3 totals 11 residues. The CDR3, as DNA: TGTGCCAGTTTTTCAGGTGAAAAACTGTTTTTT. Its translation: CASFSGEKLFF.

This chain joins TRBV30 and TRBJ2-7; D unresolved. This CDR3 contains 12 residues. The germline V gene encodes CDR1 GTSNPN and CDR2 SVGIG (reference sequence). V lost 0 bases to trimming and J lost 4 bases, with 7 bases between them. CDR3 sequence reads: CAWSVSGYEQYF. The DNA of the CDR3 is TGTGCCTGGAGTGTATCCGGGTACGAGCAGTACTTC.

V is TRBV6-2 or TRBV6-3 and J is TRBJ1-5; D ambiguous. The CDR3 is 14 amino acids. V shed 5 bases and J shed 5 bases, with 13 bases lying between them. Germline CDR1 and CDR2: MNHEY and SVGEGT. This CDR3 reads CASSPTRVDQPQHF. The CDR3 coding sequence is TGTGCCAGCAGTCCGACGAGGGTGGATCAGCCCCAGCATTTT.

The sample holds one count of this clone. CDR3 DNA sequence: TGTGCCAGCAGTGAAGCTACGGGGGGACATCCCTACGAGCAGTACTTC. It encodes CASSEATGGHPYEQYF. The chain links TRBV6-1 to TRBJ2-7; tentative D call: TRBD2 (7 bases). The CDR3 covers 16 residues. V was cut by 0 bases and J by 2 bases, with 14 bases left in between. From germline, CDR1 is MNHNS and CDR2 SASEGT.

The chain employs TRBV30 and TRBJ2-1, with D possibly being TRBD2 (5 bases). V shed 2 bases and J shed 12 bases, with 11 bases lying between them. Germline CDR1 is GTSNPN and CDR2 is SVGIG (reference sequence). The CDR3 covers 11 residues. DNA for the CDR3: TGTGCCTGGAGTCCAGGACGGGGGCAGTTCTTC. This sequence encodes CAWSPGRGQFF.

The V call is TRBV30, the J call TRBJ1-5; the match to TRBD1 covers 9 bases. V gave up 5 bases and J gave up 4 bases; unmatched junction bases: 15. CDR1 GTSNPN and CDR2 SVGIG come from the germline V gene (reference sequence). The CDR3 totals 17 residues. The DNA of the CDR3 is TGTGCCTGGTCCTTTTCCGGGACAGGGAGCGGGAATCAGCCCCAGCATTTT. Translated, it gives CAWSFSGTGSGNQPQHF.

This chain uses TRBV13 with TRBJ2-7; D perhaps matches TRBD2 (6 bases). From germline, CDR1 is PRHDT and CDR2 FYEKMQ (reference sequence). This CDR3 has 14 amino acids. V lost 2 bases, J lost 7 bases, and 15 bases lay in between. In DNA form, the CDR3 reads TGTGCCAGCAGCTTACGCGGGACCAGCCTTGAGCAGTACTTC. Its protein is CASSLRGTSLEQYF.

The chain links TRBV3-1 (or the pseudogene TRBV3-2) to TRBJ2-1; D remains ambiguous. The germline CDR1 and CDR2 sequences are LGHDT and YNNKEL (reference sequence). The CDR3 runs 14 residues. Deletions cut 1 base from V and 2 bases from J, with 6 bases between. As DNA, the CDR3 is TGTGCCAGCAGCCAAGCTTCGGCCTACAATGAGCAGTTCTTC. Translated, it gives CASSQASAYNEQFF.

The chain uses TRBV30 and TRBJ2-3; D is perhaps TRBD1 (5 bases). Trimming stripped 3 bases from V and 3 bases from J, with 7 bases between. In germline, CDR1 is GTSNPN, CDR2 SVGIG (reference sequence). The CDR3 is made up of 12 amino acids. CDR3 sequence (DNA): TGTGCCTGGAGCGCAGGGACAGATACGCAGTATTTT. This sequence encodes CAWSAGTDTQYF.

This clone showed up just once. V usage is TRBV6-5 and J usage is TRBJ2-2; D is perhaps TRBD2 (5 bases). The CDR3 spans 13 residues. CDR1 MNHEY and CDR2 SVGAGI come from the germline V gene. Trimming pared 8 bases from V and 4 bases from J, leaving 11 bases between. This chain's CDR3 is CASHSEVTGELFF. The CDR3 DNA is TGTGCCAGCCATAGCGAGGTCACCGGGGAGCTGTTTTTT.

The genes are TRBV19 and TRBJ1-2; 7 bases map to TRBD1. This CDR3 has 15 amino acids. Germline V gene sequence: CDR1 LNHDA, CDR2 SQIVND (reference sequence). Unmatched junction bases numbered 10, after V lost 9 bases and J lost 0 bases. Here the CDR3 reads CASARTGNTNYGYTF. CDR3 bases: TGTGCCAGCGCCCGGACAGGCAACACTAACTATGGCTACACCTTC.

The rearrangement joins TRBV9 to TRBJ1-2, with D unresolved. V dropped 0 bases and J dropped 8 bases, with 23 bases sitting between them. Germline CDR1 reads SGDLS; CDR2 reads YYNGEE. The CDR3 runs 17 residues. CDR3 sequence (DNA): TGTGCCAGCAGCGTAGGAGGGCGGGCGGAGGTTGTGGTGGGCTACACCTTC. This translates into CASSVGGRAEVVVGYTF.

This clone was seen just once. The chain uses TRBV5-1 and TRBJ1-5, with D unresolved. Germline CDR1 SGHRS, CDR2 YFSETQ. Trimming removed 2 bases at V and 5 bases at J, with 14 bases between. The CDR3 consists of 15 residues. DNA for the CDR3: TGCGCCAGCAGCTTCGGTCCCGAGGAGTATCAGCCCCAGCATTTT. Its protein is CASSFGPEEYQPQHF.

The J gene is TRBJ1-2, the V gene TRBV6-4; D unresolved. The CDR3 covers 15 residues. With 6 bases removed from V and 5 bases from J, the gap between germline ends came to 19 bases. Germline CDR1 and CDR2: MRHNA and SNTAGT. This CDR3 is CASSFNVGGAYGYTF. DNA for the CDR3: TGTGCCAGCAGCTTCAATGTAGGCGGCGCTTATGGCTACACCTTC.